This entry is about one T cell receptor beta chain. MiXCR, applied by TCRdb to the PCR reads, yields one record per CDR3 protein. The profile shows about 640,000 distinct CDR3 sequences, just under 20% of them singletons. The sample is drawn from a study of molecular identifiers for immune sequencing clone quantification. Germline CDR1 is SGHRS and CDR2 is YFSETQ. J was trimmed by 6 bases and V by 4 bases; bases with no gene match: 5. The CDR3 runs to 14 residues. The receptor's source is a human donor in good health. Some libraries in this study had Jurkat cell RNA spiked in. The genes are TRBV5-1 and TRBJ2-1; 9 bases fit TRBD2. Sequencing used naive CD8+ T cells from blood, with Jurkat cell RNA spiked in. Subset defined: FACS-sorted CD8+CD4-CCR7+CD45RA+ naive T cells. The CDR3 DNA sequence: TGCGCCAGCAGCACTAGCGGGCCTCGCAATGAGCAGTTCTTC. Translation gives CASSTSGPRNEQFF.